The T cell receptor (beta chain) described here comes from a study of blood T cell repertoires in COVID-19. About the study: PBMCs, B-cell-depleted T cells, or T cells were the source of the cDNA or gDNA that made up the material.

Some clones are missing from TCRdb's copy, which holds only in-frame ones; the method was immunoSEQ multiplex PCR. The sample holds 170,000 or so clones; roughly 90% are singletons and the top ten take about 6.6%. V was pared by 2 bases and J by 6 bases, with 5 bases between. Germline CDR1 and CDR2: SGHTA and FQGNSA. The CDR3 is 11 amino acids. Sequenced input: PBMCs or T cells enriched from blood (not recorded which). The chain carries TRBV7-2 and TRBJ2-7; no clear D. The receptor's source is a woman in her forties or fifties who had recovered from COVID-19. The CDR3 DNA sequence: TGTGCCAGCAGCTTATTCGGCGAGCAGTACTTC. This encodes CASSLFGEQYF.